This entry features one T cell receptor (beta chain) sequence. This record comes from a study of T cell changes during pregnancy in multiple sclerosis. CDR1 is SQVTM and CDR2 is ANQGSEA in the germline V gene. This CDR3 is built from 13 residues. V was shortened by 4 bases and J by 3 bases, with 13 bases between the two germline ends. Profiling relied on immunoSEQ multiplex PCR, and the TCRdb table lists in-frame clones only, not all of them. The table records tens of thousands of clones, over 80% of them present only once. The TCR sequence derives from a female donor with multiple sclerosis, enrolled in a pregnancy study. V usage is TRBV29-1 and J usage is TRBJ2-7; a weak D match, TRBD1 (5 bases). The sequenced sample was CD8+ T cells from peripheral blood mononuclear cells, obtained before pregnancy. The CDR3 coding sequence is TGCAGCGTTGTCCGGCAGGGCGGCTACGAGCAGTACTTC. It translates to CSVVRQGGYEQYF.